This TCR beta chain was identified during a study of cytomegalovirus exposure and HLA in healthy donors. Looking at the study overall: It was reported in a later analysis that the 100 to 150 validation repertoires used the same platform as the approximately 670 first-cohort repertoires. Overall study findings and caveats: It was confirmed in vitro that a few of the CMV-associated chains were specific for CMV antigens. Subsequent analysis found a tendency for first-cohort TCR clusters to co-occur within the approximately 130 validation repertoires.

Here immunoSEQ multiplex PCR was the method, and the copy in TCRdb shows in-frame clones only, minus some. The sample lists over 200,000 clones, about 91% occurring once. Separate from the approximately 670-subject first cohort, the roughly 120-subject validation cohort was the one that the donors belonged to. This CDR3 contains 16 residues. V was pared by 2 bases and J by 1 base, with 14 bases between. The germline CDR1 and CDR2 sequences are SGHTA and FQGTGA. This clone was observed a handful of times. The antigen remains undetermined. This chain joins TRBV7-3 and TRBJ2-5; weak D call: TRBD2 (6 bases). Sequences were obtained from PBMCs. This clonotype was obtained from a woman between 18 and 29 years old in good health and CMV-seronegative. CDR3 region: CASSLGPGLAQETQYF. CDR3 sequence (DNA): TGTGCCAGCAGCTTAGGACCGGGACTCGCCCAAGAGACCCAGTACTTC. Full variable domain (outside the CDR3, taken from reference TRBV7-3 and TRBJ2-5): GAGVSQTPSNKVTEKGKYVELRCDPISGHTALYWYRQSLGQGPEFLIYFQGTGAADDSGLPNDRFFAVRPEGSVSTLKIQRTERGDSAVYLCASSLGPGLAQETQYFGPGTRLLVL.